The clone carrying this T cell receptor beta chain was observed a few times. Its target is not known. TCRdb passed the RT-PCR reads through MiXCR, listing each CDR3 protein once. The table records 400,000 to 650,000 distinct CDR3 sequences, around 7.9% of them present only once. The data were obtained in a study of response to subunit inactivated influenza vaccine. The CDR3 runs 18 residues. Unmatched junction bases numbered 9, after V lost 2 bases and J lost 1 base. Germline lookup yields CDR1 MNHEY and CDR2 SVGAGI. The study, taken as a whole, reports: After each seasonal influenza vaccination, few new T cells are recruited, the authors suggested.

This sequence was found in a man between 50 and 75 years old who received an inactivated influenza vaccine. The input for sequencing was PBMCs from blood, taken 23 months after vaccination. The rearrangement joins TRBV6-5 to TRBJ2-5; TRBD1 matches 11 bases. The CDR3 loop is CASSYQTSGTGGQETQYF. The DNA of the CDR3 is TGTGCCAGCAGTTACCAGACCTCCGGGACAGGGGGCCAAGAGACCCAGTACTTC.